This T cell receptor beta chain was sequenced in a study of post-analysis software for immune sequencing data. The library was made from cDNA and included unique molecular identifiers. T cells, roughly 0.9 to 11 million of them, yielded some 500,000 cDNA molecules. TCRdb reprocessed the PCR reads with MiXCR, giving one entry per CDR3 protein. The sample has fewer than 600,000 distinct CDR3 sequences, under 55% seen once. This clonotype was counted only a few times. Its antigen is currently unknown. V lost 6 bases to trimming and J lost 5 bases, with 8 bases between them. The CDR3 totals 12 residues. Germline V gene lookup returns CDR1 SGHTA and CDR2 FQGNSA. Study-level results: Controls showed lower frequencies than patients for 5 or 6 TRBV segments, and TRBV5-6, TRBV5-1 and TRBV20-1 were among these. Samples prepared in the same batch strongly co-clustered by F measure.

The source of this sequence is a girl between 5 and 17 years old with multiple sclerosis. The chain uses TRBV7-2 and TRBJ2-1; a possible D gene is TRBD1 (5 bases). Source material: blood. This CDR3 is CASRKTDNEQFF. CDR3 bases: TGTGCCAGCAGAAAGACAGACAATGAGCAGTTCTTC.